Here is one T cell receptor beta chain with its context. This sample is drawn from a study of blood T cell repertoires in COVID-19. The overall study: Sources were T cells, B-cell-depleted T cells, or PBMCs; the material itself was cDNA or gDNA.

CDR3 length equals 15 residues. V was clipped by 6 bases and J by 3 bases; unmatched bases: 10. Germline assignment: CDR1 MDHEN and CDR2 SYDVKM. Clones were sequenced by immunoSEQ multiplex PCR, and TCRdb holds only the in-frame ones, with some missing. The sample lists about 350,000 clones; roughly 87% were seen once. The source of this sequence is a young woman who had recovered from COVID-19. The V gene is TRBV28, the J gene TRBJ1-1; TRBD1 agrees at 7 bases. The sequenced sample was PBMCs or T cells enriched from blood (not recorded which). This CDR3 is CASRHPRQGYTEAFF. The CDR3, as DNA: TGTGCCAGCAGGCACCCGAGACAGGGCTACACTGAAGCTTTCTTT.